This TCR beta chain was sequenced for a study of Ad26.COV2.S vaccination and SARS-CoV-2 variants. The repertoire was sequenced with immunoSEQ multiplex PCR; TCRdb's copy has only in-frame clones and lacks some. The sample has 200,000 to 250,000 clones; more than 75% are singletons. This CDR3 has 16 amino acids. Germline CDR1 and CDR2: SGHVS and FQNEAQ. V lost 3 bases and J 5 bases, leaving 20 bases between the germline ends. Noted treatment: about 20 received Ad26.COV2.S at low or high dose, single or two shots; about 5 received placebo; per-sample allocation not given. On day 63 after the first injection, vaccine and placebo recipients gave samples. SARS-CoV-2 spike from the Wuhan strain was encoded by the vaccine, an Ad26 vector.

This chain links TRBV7-8 with TRBJ2-7; perhaps TRBD2 as D (5 bases). This sequence originates from a person aged 18-60 years who received the Ad26.COV2.S COVID-19 vaccine or a placebo. Sequences were derived from peripheral blood, sampled in a trial of Ad26.COV2.S vaccine versus placebo. The CDR3 is CASSFEGLSRNDEQYF. The CDR3 DNA reads TGTGCCAGCAGCTTCGAAGGACTGTCGAGAAACGACGAGCAGTACTTC.